This is a list of T cell receptor beta chains from one sample in a study of blood T cell repertoires in COVID-19. Clones were read by immunoSEQ multiplex PCR, and TCRdb kept only the in-frame ones, dropping some. Seen here are about 90,000 clones, roughly 89% observed once, and the top ten hold about 3.4%. Sample: peripheral blood. These receptors were obtained from a woman aged 70 to 79 with acute or convalescent COVID-19. Each CDR3 is given with its conserved first and last residue. D genes are given only for firm matches. The size of a clone is reported for some rows only, either as once, few or many, or as a class for expanded clones.

j_call,clone_size,d_call,v_call,cdr3_aa,cdr3_nt
TRBJ2-1,-,TRBD2,TRBV19,CASGPSGSPNEQFF,TGTGCCAGTGGCCCAAGCGGGAGCCCCAATGAGCAGTTCTTC
TRBJ2-1,-,TRBD1,TRBV28,CASSLTGGYNEQFF,TGTGCCAGCAGTTTAACAGGGGGCTACAATGAGCAGTTCTTC
TRBJ1-2,-,-,TRBV28,CASSTSGGNYGYTF,TGTGCCAGCAGCACATCGGGGGGAAACTATGGCTACACCTTC
TRBJ2-7,once,-,TRBV21-1,CASSKPGLGRQVNYEQYF,TGTGCCAGCAGCAAACCCGGGTTGGGCCGACAGGTGAACTACGAGCAGTACTTC
TRBJ1-6,-,-,TRBV28,CASAPGARLNSPLHF,TGTGCCAGCGCACCAGGGGCCAGATTAAATTCACCCCTCCACTTT
TRBJ2-3,-,TRBD1,TRBV30,CAWSDIAPDRAPDTQYF,TGTGCCTGGAGTGACATCGCTCCGGACAGGGCGCCAGATACGCAGTATTTT
TRBJ2-3,-,-,TRBV3-1/TRBV3-2,CASSQDPTGPDTQYF,TGTGCCAGCAGCCAAGATCCTACAGGCCCAGATACGCAGTATTTT
TRBJ1-5,-,-,TRBV28,CASYRVNQPQHF,TGTGCCAGTTACAGGGTCAATCAGCCCCAGCATTTT
TRBJ1-6,-,-,TRBV28,CASQIKTISPLHF,TGTGCCAGCCAGATTAAAACTATTTCACCCCTCCACTTT
TRBJ2-3,few,TRBD2,TRBV27,CASSYGTSGADTQYF,TGTGCCAGCAGTTACGGGACTAGCGGAGCAGATACGCAGTATTTT
TRBJ1-5,-,-,TRBV6-1,CASSERGYQPQHF,TGTGCCAGCAGTGAGAGAGGGTATCAGCCCCAGCATTTT
TRBJ2-1,-,TRBD2,TRBV18,CASSPLAGGNNEQFF,TGTGCCAGCTCACCCCTAGCGGGGGGGAATAATGAGCAGTTCTTC
TRBJ1-5,-,TRBD1,TRBV19,CASQGAQYQPQHF,TGTGCCAGCCAGGGGGCGCAGTATCAGCCCCAGCATTTT
TRBJ1-2,-,TRBD1,TRBV4-1,CASSQAVDRLSAYAF,TGCGCCAGCAGCCAAGCGGTGGACAGGCTAAGCGCTTACGCCTTC
TRBJ1-1,-,-,TRBV5-1,CASRLQGNTEAFF,TGCGCCAGCAGATTACAGGGGAACACTGAAGCTTTCTTT
TRBJ1-2,-,TRBD1,TRBV4-1,CASSQDPTYRGDYGYTF,TGCGCCAGCAGCCAAGACCCCACCTACAGGGGCGACTATGGCTACACCTTC
TRBJ1-6,-,TRBD1,TRBV28,CASRHRDRGNSPLHF,TGTGCCAGCAGGCACCGGGACAGGGGTAATTCACCCCTCCACTTT
TRBJ2-1,-,TRBD1,TRBV24-1,CANDRDRGRPSSYNEQFF,TGTGCCAACGACCGGGACAGGGGGAGGCCGAGCTCCTACAATGAGCAGTTCTTC
TRBJ2-5,-,TRBD1,TRBV4-1,CASSQATGVSLGQETQYF,TGCGCCAGCAGCCAGGCGACAGGGGTGAGTCTCGGACAAGAGACCCAGTACTTC
TRBJ1-6,-,-,TRBV3-1/TRBV3-2,CASNPGGYYNSPLHF,TGTGCCAGCAACCCGGGAGGCTACTATAATTCACCCCTCCACTTT
TRBJ1-2,once,TRBD1,TRBV28,CASSLRSGGLPPVWGYTF,TGTGCCAGCAGTTTAAGGTCAGGGGGCCTTCCCCCGGTATGGGGGTACACCTTC
TRBJ2-7,-,-,TRBV11-1,CASSPQGPLYEQYF,TGTGCCAGCAGCCCCCAGGGGCCCCTATACGAGCAGTACTTC
TRBJ1-2,-,TRBD1,TRBV2,CASSDLTGPHYGYTF,TGTGCCAGCAGTGACCTGACAGGGCCCCACTATGGCTACACCTTC
TRBJ2-1,-,TRBD2,TRBV5-1,CASMSSGSNEQFF,TGCGCCAGCATGTCTAGCGGGTCGAATGAGCAGTTCTTC
TRBJ1-1,-,-,TRBV6-5,CASSYSGRTNTEAFF,TGTGCCAGCAGTTACTCGGGGAGAACGAACACTGAAGCTTTCTTT
TRBJ2-1,-,TRBD2,TRBV27,CASSLLAGGGYNEQFF,TGTGCCAGCAGTTTACTAGCGGGGGGGGGCTACAATGAGCAGTTCTTC